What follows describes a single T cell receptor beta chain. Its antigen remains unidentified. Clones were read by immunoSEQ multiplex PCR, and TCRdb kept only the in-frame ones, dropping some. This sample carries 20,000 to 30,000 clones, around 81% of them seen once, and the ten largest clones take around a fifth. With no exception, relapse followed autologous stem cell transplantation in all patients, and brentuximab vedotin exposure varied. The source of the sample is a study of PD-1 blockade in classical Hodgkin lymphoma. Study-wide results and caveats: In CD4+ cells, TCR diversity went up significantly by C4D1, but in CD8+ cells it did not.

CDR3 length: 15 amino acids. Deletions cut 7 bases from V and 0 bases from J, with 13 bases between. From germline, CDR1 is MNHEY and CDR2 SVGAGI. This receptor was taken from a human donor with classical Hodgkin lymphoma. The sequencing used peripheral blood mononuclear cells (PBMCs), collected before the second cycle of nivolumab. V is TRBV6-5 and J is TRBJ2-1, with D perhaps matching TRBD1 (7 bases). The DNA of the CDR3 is TGTGCCAGCACTACAGGGGAGGCCTCCTACAATGAGCAGTTCTTC. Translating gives CASTTGEASYNEQFF.